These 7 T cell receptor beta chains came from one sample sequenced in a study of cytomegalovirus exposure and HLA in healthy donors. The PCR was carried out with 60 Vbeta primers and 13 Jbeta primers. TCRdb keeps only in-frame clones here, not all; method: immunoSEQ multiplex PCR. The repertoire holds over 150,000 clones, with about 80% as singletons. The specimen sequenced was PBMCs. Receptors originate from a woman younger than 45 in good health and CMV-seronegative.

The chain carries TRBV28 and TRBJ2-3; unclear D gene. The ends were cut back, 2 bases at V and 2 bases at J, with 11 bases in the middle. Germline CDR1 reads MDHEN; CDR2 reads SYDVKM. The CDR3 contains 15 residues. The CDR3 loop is CASSLPTSPTDTQYF. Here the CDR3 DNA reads TGTGCCAGCAGTTTACCTACCTCTCCCACAGATACGCAGTATTTT.

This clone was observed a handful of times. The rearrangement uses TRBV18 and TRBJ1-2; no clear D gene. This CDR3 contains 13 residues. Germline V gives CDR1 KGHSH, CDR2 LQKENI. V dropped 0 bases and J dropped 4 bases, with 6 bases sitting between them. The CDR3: CASSPPSTYGYTF. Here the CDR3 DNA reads TGTGCCAGCTCACCACCGAGTACCTATGGCTACACCTTC.

The CDR3 region is CASSDPGAGNTIYF. CDR3 bases: TGTGCCAGCAGTGACCCGGGGGCTGGAAACACCATATATTTT. The V gene is TRBV5-6, the J gene TRBJ1-3; TRBD1 might be the D (5 bases). Trimming shortened V by 5 bases and J by 2 bases, and 11 bases separated the two germline ends. The germline CDR1 and CDR2 sequences are SGHDT and YYEEEE. The length of the CDR3 is 14 residues. The complete variable domain, with remaining parts taken from reference TRBV5-6 and TRBJ1-3, reads DAGVTQSPTHLIKTRGQQVTLRCSPKSGHDTVSWYQQALGQGPQFIFQYYEEEERQRGNFPDRFSGHQFPNYSSELNVNALLLGDSALYLCASSDPGAGNTIYFGEGSWLTVV.

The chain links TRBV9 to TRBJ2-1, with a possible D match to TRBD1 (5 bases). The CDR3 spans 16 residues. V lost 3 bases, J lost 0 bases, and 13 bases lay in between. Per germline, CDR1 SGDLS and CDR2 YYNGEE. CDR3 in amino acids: CASSEYRLTSYNEQFF. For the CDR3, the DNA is TGTGCCAGCAGCGAATACAGGTTAACCTCCTACAATGAGCAGTTCTTC.

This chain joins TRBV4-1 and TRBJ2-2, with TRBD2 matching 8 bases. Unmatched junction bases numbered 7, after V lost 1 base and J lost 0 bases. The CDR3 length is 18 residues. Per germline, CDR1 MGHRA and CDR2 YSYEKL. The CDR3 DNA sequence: TGCGCCAGCAGCCAAGGCTTAAGCGGGGGAGCGAACACCGGGGAGCTGTTTTTT. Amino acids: CASSQGLSGGANTGELFF.

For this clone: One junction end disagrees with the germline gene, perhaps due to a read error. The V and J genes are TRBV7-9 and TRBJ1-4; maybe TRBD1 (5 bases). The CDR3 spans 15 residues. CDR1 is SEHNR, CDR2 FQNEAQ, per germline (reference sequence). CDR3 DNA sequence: TGTGCCAGCAGCTTAGGGACAACAACTAATCAAAAACTGTTTTTT. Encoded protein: CASSLGTTTNQKLFF. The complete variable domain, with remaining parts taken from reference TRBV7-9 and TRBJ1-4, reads DTGVSQNPRHKITKRGQNVTFRCDPISEHNRLYWYRQTLGQGPEFLTYFQNEAQLEKSRLLSDRFSAERPKGSFSTLEIQRTEQGDSAMYLCASSLGTTTNQKLFFGSGTQLSVL.

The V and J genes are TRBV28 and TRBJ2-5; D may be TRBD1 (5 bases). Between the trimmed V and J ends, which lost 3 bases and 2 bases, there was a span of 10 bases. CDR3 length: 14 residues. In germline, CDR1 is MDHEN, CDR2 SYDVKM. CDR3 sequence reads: CASSFFRAQETQYF. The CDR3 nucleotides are TGTGCCAGCAGTTTTTTCAGGGCACAAGAGACCCAGTACTTC.